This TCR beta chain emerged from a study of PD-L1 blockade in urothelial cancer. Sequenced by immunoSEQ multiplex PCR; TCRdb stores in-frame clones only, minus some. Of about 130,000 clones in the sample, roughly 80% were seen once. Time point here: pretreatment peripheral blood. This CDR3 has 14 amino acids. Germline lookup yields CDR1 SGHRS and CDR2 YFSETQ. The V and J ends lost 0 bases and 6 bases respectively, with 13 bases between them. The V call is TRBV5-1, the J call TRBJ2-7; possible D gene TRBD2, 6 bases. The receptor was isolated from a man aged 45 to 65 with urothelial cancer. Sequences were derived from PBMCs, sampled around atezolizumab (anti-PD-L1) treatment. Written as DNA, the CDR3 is TGCGCCAGCAGCTTGGATTGGCAGGGAGGCGAGCAGTACTTC. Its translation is CASSLDWQGGEQYF.